The sequence of this T cell receptor beta chain was determined in a study of molecular identifiers for immune sequencing clone quantification. Each CDR3 protein is one row after TCRdb ran MiXCR on the PCR reads. The data show 460,000 or so distinct CDR3 sequences, around 23% seen once. Concerning this clonotype itself: A read error may produce the germline difference seen at one junction end.

Naive CD8 T cells, phenotype CD8+CD4-CCR7+CD45RA+, were sorted. CDR3 size: 15 residues. CDR1 and CDR2 (germline): SEHNR, FQNEAQ (reference sequence). The specimen sequenced was naive CD8+ T cells from blood, with Jurkat cell RNA spiked in. Subset meaning: FACS-sorted CD8+CD4-CCR7+CD45RA+ naive T cells. The V and J genes are TRBV7-9 and TRBJ1-1; D is uncertain. The receptor's source is a human donor in good health. Some libraries in this study had Jurkat cell RNA spiked in. The CDR3 region has the DNA TGTGCCAGCAGCGCAATTATAACCATGAACACTGAAGCTCTCTTT. Translation: CASSAIITMNTEALF.